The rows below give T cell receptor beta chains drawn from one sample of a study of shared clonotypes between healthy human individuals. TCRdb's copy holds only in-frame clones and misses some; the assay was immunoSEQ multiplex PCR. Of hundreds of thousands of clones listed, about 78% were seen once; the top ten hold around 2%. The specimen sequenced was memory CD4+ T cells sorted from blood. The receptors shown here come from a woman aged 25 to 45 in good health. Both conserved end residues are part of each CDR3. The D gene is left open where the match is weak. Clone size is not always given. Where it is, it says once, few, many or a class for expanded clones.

cdr3_nt: TGTGCCAGCAGTCAACCGGGCGGCAGGAATGAAAAACTGTTTTTT
cdr3_aa: CASSQPGGRNEKLFF
d_call: NA
clone_size: NA
j_call: TRBJ1-4
v_call: TRBV28

cdr3_nt: TGTGCCAGCAGTTCATCCAGAGGCCAGCAGTACTTC
cdr3_aa: CASSSSRGQQYF
d_call: NA
clone_size: NA
j_call: TRBJ2-7
v_call: TRBV6-1

cdr3_nt: TGTGCCAGCAGCTTAGATCGCAGGGTTGGCTACACCTTC
cdr3_aa: CASSLDRRVGYTF
d_call: NA
clone_size: once
j_call: TRBJ1-2
v_call: TRBV11-2

cdr3_nt: TGTGCCAGCAGCGCAGGGGCGGGGTTAGGCAATCAGCCCCAGCATTTT
cdr3_aa: CASSAGAGLGNQPQHF
d_call: NA
clone_size: once
j_call: TRBJ1-5
v_call: TRBV7-8

cdr3_nt: TGCGCCAGCAGCACGGCCCGGATTAGCGGGAGCTCTTACAATGAGCAGTTCTTC
cdr3_aa: CASSTARISGSSYNEQFF
d_call: TRBD2
clone_size: NA
j_call: TRBJ2-1
v_call: TRBV5-1

cdr3_nt: TGTGCCAGCAGCTCGTCCCCCAGTCGGGGAAACACTGAAGCTTTCTTT
cdr3_aa: CASSSSPSRGNTEAFF
d_call: NA
clone_size: NA
j_call: TRBJ1-1
v_call: TRBV7-9

cdr3_nt: TGTGCCAGCAGCCTTCCCTCCGGGACTTTCGACAATGAGCAGTTCTTC
cdr3_aa: CASSLPSGTFDNEQFF
d_call: NA
clone_size: NA
j_call: TRBJ2-1
v_call: TRBV4-2

cdr3_nt: TGTGCCAGCTCACTAGCGGTTCGCAATCAGCCCCAGCATTTT
cdr3_aa: CASSLAVRNQPQHF
d_call: NA
clone_size: NA
j_call: TRBJ1-5
v_call: TRBV18

cdr3_nt: TGTGCCAGCCCCTTTCTAAGGACTAGCGGAAGCTACGAGCAGTACTTC
cdr3_aa: CASPFLRTSGSYEQYF
d_call: TRBD2
clone_size: NA
j_call: TRBJ2-7
v_call: TRBV27

cdr3_nt: TGTGCCAGCAGCCGTCGGACAGGGTGGGACACCGGGGAGCTGTTTTTT
cdr3_aa: CASSRRTGWDTGELFF
d_call: TRBD1
clone_size: NA
j_call: TRBJ2-2
v_call: TRBV11-2

cdr3_nt: TGTGCCAGCAGCTTCCAGGGGGGAGATACCTATGGCTACACCTTC
cdr3_aa: CASSFQGGDTYGYTF
d_call: TRBD1
clone_size: NA
j_call: TRBJ1-2
v_call: TRBV7-2

cdr3_nt: TGTGCCAGCAGCTTGCGAACAGGGGTCACCGGGGAGCTGTTTTTT
cdr3_aa: CASSLRTGVTGELFF
d_call: TRBD1
clone_size: NA
j_call: TRBJ2-2
v_call: TRBV5-6

cdr3_nt: TGCAGTGCTCTCTGGCAGGGAGCAGCTTTCTTT
cdr3_aa: CSALWQGAAFF
d_call: NA
clone_size: few
j_call: TRBJ1-1
v_call: TRBV20-1

cdr3_nt: TGTGCCAGCTCACCTGAGTCGGGCCGAGGACTGTTTTTT
cdr3_aa: CASSPESGRGLFF
d_call: NA
clone_size: NA
j_call: TRBJ1-4
v_call: TRBV18

cdr3_nt: TGTGCCAGTAGTATCCCGGGACTAGCGGGAGCCGGGGAGCTGTTTTTT
cdr3_aa: CASSIPGLAGAGELFF
d_call: TRBD2
clone_size: once
j_call: TRBJ2-2
v_call: TRBV19

cdr3_nt: TGCGCCAGCAGCCAAGATCATCAGGGTAACCATGGCTACACCTTC
cdr3_aa: CASSQDHQGNHGYTF
d_call: NA
clone_size: NA
j_call: TRBJ1-2
v_call: TRBV4-1

cdr3_nt: TGTGCCAGCATTATTATGGATCGCACAGATACGCAGTATTTT
cdr3_aa: CASIIMDRTDTQYF
d_call: NA
clone_size: NA
j_call: TRBJ2-3
v_call: TRBV6-1

cdr3_nt: TGTGCCAGTAGTATTGGATACTCAGAGGCCCAGTACTTC
cdr3_aa: CASSIGYSEAQYF
d_call: NA
clone_size: many
j_call: TRBJ2-5
v_call: TRBV19

cdr3_nt: TGTGCCAGCAGCCCCATTGGACAGGGGAACTATGGCTACACCTTC
cdr3_aa: CASSPIGQGNYGYTF
d_call: TRBD1
clone_size: NA
j_call: TRBJ1-2
v_call: TRBV5-6

cdr3_nt: TGTGCCAGCAGCTTAGACTCAAATCAGCCCCAGCATTTT
cdr3_aa: CASSLDSNQPQHF
d_call: NA
clone_size: NA
j_call: TRBJ1-5
v_call: TRBV5-5

cdr3_nt: TGCGCCAGCAGCTCCCCGGGCAGGGGCCACTCCTACGAGCAGTACTTC
cdr3_aa: CASSSPGRGHSYEQYF
d_call: NA
clone_size: NA
j_call: TRBJ2-7
v_call: TRBV4-1

cdr3_nt: TGTGCCAGCAGCTTTGACCTGGTTAGAGAAGAGACCCAGTACTTC
cdr3_aa: CASSFDLVREETQYF
d_call: NA
clone_size: NA
j_call: TRBJ2-5
v_call: TRBV11-2

cdr3_nt: TGTGCCAGCAGTAAAAACCGACAGGGCTCCTACGAGCAGTACTTC
cdr3_aa: CASSKNRQGSYEQYF
d_call: TRBD1
clone_size: few
j_call: TRBJ2-7
v_call: TRBV28

cdr3_nt: TGCAGCGTCACCACCTCCCGGGGGGTCAGGACGAAAAATGGCTACACCTTC
cdr3_aa: CSVTTSRGVRTKNGYTF
d_call: NA
clone_size: NA
j_call: TRBJ1-2
v_call: TRBV29-1

cdr3_nt: TGTGCCAGCAGCCCAGGGGGTGGCAATCAGCCCCAGCATTTT
cdr3_aa: CASSPGGGNQPQHF
d_call: TRBD1
clone_size: NA
j_call: TRBJ1-5
v_call: TRBV7-9

cdr3_nt: TGTGCCAGTAGTATAGGACAGGGTCGAAATCAGCCCCAGCATTTT
cdr3_aa: CASSIGQGRNQPQHF
d_call: TRBD1
clone_size: NA
j_call: TRBJ1-5
v_call: TRBV19

cdr3_nt: TGCGCCAGCAGTGAGTGGTCCCCGGGAGTCTCTGGAAACACCATATATTTT
cdr3_aa: CASSEWSPGVSGNTIYF
d_call: NA
clone_size: NA
j_call: TRBJ1-3
v_call: TRBV10-2

cdr3_nt: TGTTCCGTTGAGAGCTCCTACGAGCAGTACTTC
cdr3_aa: CSVESSYEQYF
d_call: NA
clone_size: NA
j_call: TRBJ2-7
v_call: TRBV28

cdr3_nt: TGTGCCAGTAGTCTCGCTATAAACGGCAATCAGCCCCAGCATTTT
cdr3_aa: CASSLAINGNQPQHF
d_call: NA
clone_size: NA
j_call: TRBJ1-5
v_call: TRBV19

cdr3_nt: TGTGCCAGCAGCGTGGGTGTCCTTAGTGAGCAGTTCTTC
cdr3_aa: CASSVGVLSEQFF
d_call: NA
clone_size: NA
j_call: TRBJ2-1
v_call: TRBV6-5

cdr3_nt: TGTGCCTGTCGAAGGACCCCCTGGGAAAAACTGTTTTTT
cdr3_aa: CACRRTPWEKLFF
d_call: NA
clone_size: NA
j_call: TRBJ1-4
v_call: TRBV30

cdr3_nt: TGTGCCAGCACCGAACAGGGGGCACAAACTGAAGCTTTCTTT
cdr3_aa: CASTEQGAQTEAFF
d_call: TRBD1
clone_size: NA
j_call: TRBJ1-1
v_call: TRBV6-6

cdr3_nt: TGCGCCAGCAGTGAGAAGGACAGGGATGAAAAACTGTTTTTT
cdr3_aa: CASSEKDRDEKLFF
d_call: TRBD1
clone_size: NA
j_call: TRBJ1-4
v_call: TRBV10-1

cdr3_nt: TGCAGCGTTGCATCTCAAGGTAACTACGAGCAGTACTTC
cdr3_aa: CSVASQGNYEQYF
d_call: NA
clone_size: NA
j_call: TRBJ2-7
v_call: TRBV29-1

cdr3_nt: TGTGCCAGCAGCCAATTGACGACAGGGGGCCTAGAGACCCAGTACTTC
cdr3_aa: CASSQLTTGGLETQYF
d_call: TRBD1
clone_size: few
j_call: TRBJ2-5
v_call: TRBV14

cdr3_nt: TGTGCCAGCTCCGGCGGGACAGCCCATTCAGCCTTCTATGGCTACACCTTC
cdr3_aa: CASSGGTAHSAFYGYTF
d_call: TRBD1
clone_size: NA
j_call: TRBJ1-2
v_call: TRBV30

cdr3_nt: TGTGCCAGCAGCCCCGGGACAGGGAACAATCAGCCCCAGCATTTT
cdr3_aa: CASSPGTGNNQPQHF
d_call: TRBD1
clone_size: NA
j_call: TRBJ1-5
v_call: TRBV7-9

cdr3_nt: TGTGCTAGTGGCAAAGCAAACTACAATGAGCAGTTCTTC
cdr3_aa: CASGKANYNEQFF
d_call: NA
clone_size: NA
j_call: TRBJ2-1
v_call: TRBV12-5

cdr3_nt: TGTGCCAGTAGCCCAACTAGCTTGGATTCTCAAGAGACCCAGTACTTC
cdr3_aa: CASSPTSLDSQETQYF
d_call: NA
clone_size: many
j_call: TRBJ2-5
v_call: TRBV19

cdr3_nt: TGTGCCAGCAGCTTAATAGCGGACAGGGGTTTTGGGGGCTACACCTTC
cdr3_aa: CASSLIADRGFGGYTF
d_call: TRBD1
clone_size: many
j_call: TRBJ1-2
v_call: TRBV7-3

cdr3_nt: TGCAGCGTCCGAGGTGTGTCCAACTATGGCTACACCTTC
cdr3_aa: CSVRGVSNYGYTF
d_call: NA
clone_size: NA
j_call: TRBJ1-2
v_call: TRBV29-1

cdr3_nt: TGTGCCAGCAAAGGAGAAGAAAAACTGTTTTTT
cdr3_aa: CASKGEEKLFF
d_call: NA
clone_size: once
j_call: TRBJ1-4
v_call: TRBV2

cdr3_nt: TGTGCCAGCTCACGACTAGAAATCCCCTTAGGAGCCGGGGAGCTGTTTTTT
cdr3_aa: CASSRLEIPLGAGELFF
d_call: NA
clone_size: NA
j_call: TRBJ2-2
v_call: TRBV18

cdr3_nt: TGCGCCAGCAGCTTGGACAGGGCTAAGCAGTTCTTC
cdr3_aa: CASSLDRAKQFF
d_call: NA
clone_size: NA
j_call: TRBJ2-1
v_call: TRBV5-1

cdr3_nt: TGTGCCTGGGACTACAGGGCAGGGGAGCAGTACTTC
cdr3_aa: CAWDYRAGEQYF
d_call: NA
clone_size: NA
j_call: TRBJ2-7
v_call: TRBV30

cdr3_nt: TGTGCCAGCAGCTTAAGTCCCCAAGAGACCCAGTACTTC
cdr3_aa: CASSLSPQETQYF
d_call: NA
clone_size: once
j_call: TRBJ2-5
v_call: TRBV7-2

cdr3_nt: TGTGCCAGCAGCCGGGAGAACTCCTACGAGCAGTACTTC
cdr3_aa: CASSRENSYEQYF
d_call: NA
clone_size: once
j_call: TRBJ2-7
v_call: TRBV6-5

cdr3_nt: TGTGCCAGCCGACAGGGTTACAGCAATCAGCCCCAGCATTTT
cdr3_aa: CASRQGYSNQPQHF
d_call: TRBD1
clone_size: NA
j_call: TRBJ1-5
v_call: TRBV28

cdr3_nt: TGTGCCAGCAGCCACGGGGGGCTTGAGGGCCAGCCCCAGCATTTT
cdr3_aa: CASSHGGLEGQPQHF
d_call: NA
clone_size: NA
j_call: TRBJ1-5
v_call: TRBV14

cdr3_nt: TGTGCCAGCAGAGTGGACACCAACTATGGCTACACCTTC
cdr3_aa: CASRVDTNYGYTF
d_call: NA
clone_size: NA
j_call: TRBJ1-2
v_call: TRBV7-2

cdr3_nt: TGTGCCAGGATATCGACAGTAGACACTGAAGCTTTCTTT
cdr3_aa: CARISTVDTEAFF
d_call: NA
clone_size: NA
j_call: TRBJ1-1
v_call: TRBV19

cdr3_nt: TGTGCCAGCAGTCGACAGAGGAACACTGAAGCTTTCTTT
cdr3_aa: CASSRQRNTEAFF
d_call: NA
clone_size: few
j_call: TRBJ1-1
v_call: TRBV6-5

cdr3_nt: TGTGCCATTGGACAGTATAGCACAGATACGCAGTATTTT
cdr3_aa: CAIGQYSTDTQYF
d_call: NA
clone_size: NA
j_call: TRBJ2-3
v_call: TRBV10-3

cdr3_nt: TGTGCCATAGGACCGGGACAGGGTTCTTACGAGCAGTACTTC
cdr3_aa: CAIGPGQGSYEQYF
d_call: TRBD1
clone_size: NA
j_call: TRBJ2-7
v_call: TRBV10-3

cdr3_nt: TGTGCCAGCAGCAAGTGGGGACAGAACACCGGGGAGCTGTTTTTT
cdr3_aa: CASSKWGQNTGELFF
d_call: NA
clone_size: NA
j_call: TRBJ2-2
v_call: TRBV7-9

cdr3_nt: TGTGCCAGCAGCTTAGTCGGCAGGGGGCAAGGACTGGCTTTCTTT
cdr3_aa: CASSLVGRGQGLAFF
d_call: TRBD1
clone_size: NA
j_call: TRBJ1-1
v_call: TRBV7-9

cdr3_nt: TGTGCCAGCAGTTCAAACACCTACGAGCAGTACTTC
cdr3_aa: CASSSNTYEQYF
d_call: NA
clone_size: NA
j_call: TRBJ2-7
v_call: TRBV28

cdr3_nt: TGCGCCAGCAGCTTGGAGGGAACTGGAAACACCATATATTTT
cdr3_aa: CASSLEGTGNTIYF
d_call: NA
clone_size: NA
j_call: TRBJ1-3
v_call: TRBV5-1